This entry is about one TCR beta chain. The target antigen is unknown. Sequence at one end of the junction differs from germline and may be a read error. The data stem from a study of cytomegalovirus exposure and HLA in healthy donors. Study results and caveats: A later analysis linked a missense variant in DCLRE1C to the trimming of TCR beta V and J genes. The classifier reportedly diagnosed cytomegalovirus status with high specificity and sensitivity. As a later analysis revealed, most CMV-associated TCR beta chains appeared HLA-restricted.

The PCR ran on 60 Vbeta and 13 Jbeta primers. Sequencing used immunoSEQ multiplex PCR; TCRdb keeps in-frame clones, though not all of them. Here the sample spans 150,000 to 200,000 clones, over 75% being singletons. The sequence derives from a man aged 55-75 years in good health and CMV-seronegative. Sequencing was performed on PBMCs.

CDR3 sequence reads: CSSSPLPGNTGELFF. The CDR3 bases are TGTTCCAGCAGCCCCTTACCAGGGAACACCGGGGAGCTGTTTTTT. The J gene is TRBJ2-2, the V gene TRBV7-9; D call uncertain. This CDR3 contains 15 residues. The germline V gene encodes CDR1 SEHNR and CDR2 FQNEAQ (reference sequence).